Presented here are 22 T cell receptor beta chains from one specimen sequenced in a study of T-cell reconstitution after alpha-beta-depleted transplantation in children. For TCRbeta, the library was prepared with unique molecular identifiers. TCRdb passed the PCR reads through MiXCR, listing each CDR3 protein once. The table records about 640,000 distinct CDR3 sequences, approximately 17% of them present only once. Sequences were derived from PBMCs from the stem cell graft donor, sampled from the stem cell graft. These receptors were obtained from a human donor who donated a stem cell graft to a child with acute myeloid leukemia.

A few counts support this clonotype. In nucleotides, the CDR3 is TGTGCCACCAGTGACCCTACCCTGGCCGAAGGTACCGGGGAGCTGTTTTTT. Amino acids: CATSDPTLAEGTGELFF. The chain couples TRBV24-1 to TRBJ2-2; D uncertain. Trimming pared 4 bases from V and 5 bases from J, leaving 19 bases between. Germline V CDR1 and CDR2: KGHDR, SFDVKD. The CDR3 runs 17 residues.

This clonotype has at least ten counts. Its ends do not fully match the called genes, so a read error is possible. The chain employs TRBV12-3 or TRBV12-4 and TRBJ2-3; 7 positions agree with TRBD2. CDR3 length equals 14 residues. The CDR3 is CASSLASQVGGWHF. The CDR3 DNA reads TGTGCCAGCAGTTTAGCCTCCCAGGTGGGGGGGTGGCATTTT.

This clonotype was counted at least ten times. This rearrangement joins TRBV6-2 or TRBV6-3 to TRBJ2-3; the match to TRBD2 covers 11 bases. With 5 bases clipped from V and 3 bases from J, the junction kept 4 bases outside the gene matches. The CDR3 covers 15 residues. Germline V gene lookup returns CDR1 MNHEY and CDR2 SVGEGT. CDR3 DNA: TGTGCCAGCAGTCTACTAGCGGGGGAGACAGATACGCAGTATTTT. This translates into CASSLLAGETDTQYF.

The chain employs TRBV6-4 and TRBJ2-2, with D uncertain. Germline CDR1 reads MRHNA; CDR2 reads SNTAGT. V was cut by 3 bases and J by 1 base, with 6 bases left in between. The CDR3 consists of 14 residues. The CDR3 DNA reads as TGTGCCAGCAGTGATTCACGGAACACCGGGGAGCTGTTTTTT. This translates into CASSDSRNTGELFF.

The chain has TRBV29-1 and TRBJ2-6; TRBD1 might be the D (5 bases). Germline CDR1 reads SQVTM; CDR2 reads ANQGSEA. CDR3 length: 15 amino acids. Trimming stripped 7 bases from V and 4 bases from J, with 17 bases between. The CDR3 DNA is TGCAGCGCGTACCCAGGGTCTCCCGGGGCCAACGTCCTGACTTTC. Translated: CSAYPGSPGANVLTF.

Ten or more counts support this clonotype. The chain employs TRBV20-1 and TRBJ2-7; maybe TRBD2 (5 bases). Germline assignment: CDR1 DFQATT and CDR2 SNEGSKA (reference sequence). The CDR3 is made up of 14 amino acids. V lost 1 base and J 3 bases, leaving 13 bases between the germline ends. Written as DNA, the CDR3 is TGCAGTGCTAGAGCCGCACTAGTAGACTACGAGCAGTACTTC. This sequence encodes CSARAALVDYEQYF.

A few counts support this clonotype. This chain connects TRBV20-1 to TRBJ1-2; D ambiguous. V was trimmed by 1 base and J by 6 bases, leaving 21 bases between them. Germline-derived CDR1 and CDR2 are DFQATT and SNEGSKA (reference sequence). This CDR3 has 16 residues. The DNA of the CDR3 is TGCAGTGCTAGAGTCCGGTTCCGGAGAGGAGGAAATGGCTACACCTTC. Its translation is CSARVRFRRGGNGYTF.

The chain combines TRBV10-3 with TRBJ2-5; tentatively, D is TRBD1 (6 bases). V lost 10 bases and J lost 1, with 13 bases in between. The CDR3 loop spans 13 amino acids. From germline, CDR1 is ENHRY and CDR2 SYGVKD. The CDR3 protein is CANQGHLQETQYF. In DNA form, the CDR3 reads TGTGCCAACCAGGGACACCTCCAAGAGACCCAGTACTTC.

This clonotype came up many times. V is TRBV20-1 and J is TRBJ1-4; D is unresolved. The CDR3 covers 13 residues. The V gene lost 4 bases and the J gene lost 0 bases, with 6 bases spanning the gap. The germline V gene has CDR1 DFQATT and CDR2 SNEGSKA (reference sequence). Written as DNA, the CDR3 is TGCAGTGCTACTGAGTCAACTAATGAAAAACTGTTTTTT. Its translation: CSATESTNEKLFF.

This chain connects TRBV30 to TRBJ2-3; a possible D gene is TRBD2 (6 bases). This CDR3 contains 14 residues. The V gene lost 0 bases and the J gene lost 4 bases, with 11 bases spanning the gap. CDR1 and CDR2 from the germline V gene are GTSNPN and SVGIG (reference sequence). The CDR3 nucleotides read TGTGCCTGGAGTGTTCTGCGGGGCTCAGATACGCAGTATTTT. Protein sequence: CAWSVLRGSDTQYF.

This clonotype was seen at least ten times. This chain joins TRBV29-1 and TRBJ2-1, with TRBD1 matching over 12 bases. This CDR3 region has 14 residues. In germline, CDR1 is SQVTM, CDR2 ANQGSEA. J was trimmed by 9 bases and V by 5 bases; bases with no gene match: 8. CDR3 nucleotides: TGCAGCGTTCCCGGGACAGGGGGCGGGGGTGAGCAGTTCTTC. Its protein product is CSVPGTGGGGEQFF.

V and J are TRBV11-2 and TRBJ1-1; D unresolved. The CDR3 is 14 residues long. The germline V gene has CDR1 SGHAT and CDR2 FQNNGV. Trimming took off 4 bases at V and 0 bases at J, with 9 bases between the two ends. This CDR3 reads CASSSVRVNTEAFF. Here the CDR3 DNA reads TGTGCCAGCAGCTCAGTGCGGGTGAACACTGAAGCTTTCTTT. Looking up the rest from reference TRBV11-2 and TRBJ1-1 gives the full variable domain: EAGVAQSPRYKIIEKRQSVAFWCNPISGHATLYWYQQILGQGPKLLIQFQNNGVVDDSQLPKDRFSAERLKGVDSTLKIQPAKLEDSAVYLCASSSVRVNTEAFFGQGTRLTVV.

Ten or more counts support this clonotype. The chain employs TRBV12-3 or TRBV12-4 and TRBJ2-3, with no clear D. The ends were cut back, 3 bases at V and 4 bases at J, with 11 bases in the middle. This CDR3 spans 14 amino acids. The CDR3 loop reads CASSFSGEADTQYF. In DNA, the CDR3 is TGTGCCAGCAGTTTCTCAGGAGAGGCAGATACGCAGTATTTT.

V usage is TRBV9 and J usage is TRBJ1-1; TRBD1 is a possible D gene (5 bases). V dropped 3 bases and J dropped 4 bases, with 13 bases sitting between them. The CDR3 sequence is 14 residues long. Germline CDR1 SGDLS, CDR2 YYNGEE. In DNA form, the CDR3 reads TGTGCCAGCAGCGGAAAGAGGGGTGGCACTGAAGCTTTCTTT. Protein product: CASSGKRGGTEAFF. The variable domain in full, with the rest retrieved from reference TRBV9 and TRBJ1-1, is DSGVTQTPKHLITATGQRVTLRCSPRSGDLSVYWYQQSLDQGLQFLIQYYNGEERAKGNILERFSAQQFPDLHSELNLSSLELGDSALYFCASSGKRGGTEAFFGQGTRLTVV.

This clonotype was picked up many times. The chain employs TRBV12-3 or TRBV12-4 and TRBJ1-1; D ambiguous. The CDR3 consists of 14 residues. The V end lost 3 bases, the J end lost 5 bases, and 13 bases lay between the germline ends. The CDR3 loop is CASSLWGLGTEAFF. CDR3 coding DNA: TGTGCCAGCAGTTTGTGGGGATTAGGGACTGAAGCTTTCTTT.

This clonotype has a count of ten or more. The chain is built from TRBV12-3 or TRBV12-4 and TRBJ2-1; D is uncertain. The CDR3 runs 14 residues. The V and J ends lost 3 bases and 4 bases respectively, with 10 bases between them. CDR3 residues: CASSLPPPYNEQFF. CDR3 coding DNA: TGTGCCAGCAGTTTGCCCCCCCCGTACAATGAGCAGTTCTTC.

Ten or more counts support this clonotype. The J gene is TRBJ2-5, the V gene TRBV20-1; D is perhaps TRBD2 (6 bases). V was clipped by 5 bases and J by 5 bases, with 18 bases between them. Germline V gives CDR1 DFQATT, CDR2 SNEGSKA (reference sequence). The CDR3 consists of 14 residues. The CDR3 bases are TGCAGTGCTCCCGTAGGGGTGGAGGGCGAGACCCAGTACTTC. The encoded protein is CSAPVGVEGETQYF.

This clonotype was recorded a few times. This sequence joins TRBV5-1 and TRBJ2-1; TRBD1 matches at 10 bases. This CDR3 contains 16 residues. With 4 bases clipped from V and 9 bases from J, the junction kept 13 bases outside the gene matches. The germline gives CDR1 SGHRS, CDR2 YFSETQ. The CDR3 sequence is CASSPEGQGLEGEQFF. The CDR3 DNA is TGCGCCAGCAGCCCGGAGGGACAGGGGCTAGAGGGTGAGCAGTTCTTC.

The CDR3 sequence is CATSRGVQRSTDTQYF. The CDR3 region has the DNA TGTGCCACCAGCAGAGGAGTCCAGCGGAGCACAGATACGCAGTATTTT. The chain links TRBV15 to TRBJ2-3; D might be TRBD2 (5 bases). The germline gives CDR1 LNHNV, CDR2 YYDKDF (reference sequence). The CDR3 is made up of 16 amino acids. The V end was cut by 1 base, the J end by 0 bases, with 11 bases between.

This clonotype was found a few times. J is TRBJ2-3 and V is TRBV24-1; D is possibly TRBD1 (5 bases). Trimming shortened V by 3 bases and J by 0 bases, and 15 bases separated the two germline ends. The CDR3 covers 17 residues. The germline gives CDR1 KGHDR, CDR2 SFDVKD. CDR3 residues: CATSDPWTDTSTDTQYF. CDR3 nucleotides: TGTGCCACCAGTGATCCATGGACGGACACTAGCACAGATACGCAGTATTTT.

Points on this clonotype: A clone one base away is much larger, so this may be a read error. This chain connects TRBV20-1 to TRBJ1-4; TRBD1 might be the D (5 bases). The V gene lost 4 bases and the J gene lost 11 bases, with 23 bases spanning the gap. CDR1 and CDR2 (germline): DFQATT, SNEGSKA (reference sequence). The length of the CDR3 is 15 residues. Here the CDR3 DNA reads TGCAGTGCTAATCCCACGGGGCCACTATACGGGAAACTGTTTTTT. Its translation is CSANPTGPLYGKLFF.

This clonotype was counted at least ten times. This chain connects TRBV29-1 to TRBJ2-1; D might be TRBD1 or TRBD2, each matching 5 bases. Trimming pared 7 bases from V and 4 bases from J, leaving 8 bases between. The CDR3 runs 11 residues. From germline, CDR1 is SQVTM and CDR2 ANQGSEA. The CDR3 spells CSGDGYNEQFF. Here the CDR3 DNA reads TGCAGCGGGGACGGGTACAATGAGCAGTTCTTC.